Below, 19 T cell receptor beta chains from the same sample are listed, as sequenced in a study of PD-L1 blockade in urothelial cancer. Sequencing used immunoSEQ multiplex PCR; TCRdb keeps in-frame clones, though not all of them. Of around 45,000 clones listed, 88% are singletons. This sample comprised PBMCs, obtained around atezolizumab (anti-PD-L1) treatment. These receptors were obtained from a woman in her sixties with urothelial cancer.

The chain couples TRBV25-1 to TRBJ2-7, with 8 bases aligning to TRBD2. This CDR3 is built from 15 residues. Per the germline V gene, CDR1 is MGHDK and CDR2 is SYGVNS. V shed 1 base, J shed 3 bases, and the junction held 5 bases outside the gene matches. In DNA form, the CDR3 reads TGTGCCAGCAGTGAATCCACGGGGGGGGTCTACGAGCAGTACTTC. This encodes CASSESTGGVYEQYF.

The J gene is TRBJ2-5, the V gene TRBV10-3; maybe TRBD2 (6 bases). V was cut by 3 bases and J by 2 bases, with 10 bases left in between. The CDR3 spans 14 residues. Per germline, CDR1 ENHRY and CDR2 SYGVKD. The CDR3 DNA reads as TGTGCCATCAGTGAATTCGGGAGACAAGAGACCCAGTACTTC. It is translated as CAISEFGRQETQYF.

This clone appeared a few times. The CDR3: CASSKRGGYTF. CDR3 coding DNA: TGTGCCAGTAGTAAACGAGGTGGCTACACCTTC. The chain links TRBV19 to TRBJ1-2, with D unclear. CDR3 length: 11 residues. Looked up from germline, CDR1 is LNHDA and CDR2 is SQIVND (reference sequence). Deletions cut 4 bases from V and 7 bases from J, with 7 bases between.

A single count supports this clone. The CDR3 sequence is CASSERGLVHEQYF. Written as DNA, the CDR3 is TGTGCCAGCTCGGAAAGGGGGCTTGTTCACGAGCAGTACTTC. The J gene is TRBJ2-7, the V gene TRBV6-5; 7 nucleotides match TRBD1. The CDR3 runs to 14 residues. Germline V lookup: CDR1 MNHEY, CDR2 SVGAGI. The ends lost 8 bases at V and 5 bases at J; junction bases unmatched: 12.

The chain uses TRBV7-8 and TRBJ2-7, with D possibly being TRBD2 (5 bases). This CDR3 is built from 16 residues. CDR1 and CDR2 from the germline V gene are SGHVS and FQNEAQ. V gave up 2 bases and J gave up 3 bases, with 17 bases separating them. The CDR3 loop is CASSLFTRQRIYEQYF. The DNA for the CDR3 is TGTGCCAGCAGCTTATTCACCCGCCAGCGGATCTACGAGCAGTACTTC. Supplemented by reference TRBV7-8 and TRBJ2-7, the full variable domain reads GAGVSQSPRYKVAKRGQDVALRCDPISGHVSLFWYQQALGQGPEFLTYFQNEAQLDKSGLPSDRFFAERPEGSVSTLKIQRTQQEDSAVYLCASSLFTRQRIYEQYFGPGTRLTVT.

The chain employs TRBV6-6 and TRBJ2-7; 9 bases fit TRBD2. The V gene's germline CDR1 is MNHNY and CDR2 SVGAGI (reference sequence). The V and J ends lost 0 bases and 3 bases, in that order; junction bases with no gene match: 6. The CDR3 length is 16 residues. CDR3 nucleotides: TGTGCCAGCAGTTACTCAAAGACTAGCGGCGGCTACGAGCAGTACTTC. Translated: CASSYSKTSGGYEQYF.

The rearrangement joins TRBV4-2 to TRBJ2-2; a possible D gene is TRBD2 (6 bases). The CDR3 length is 18 residues. CDR1 LGHNA and CDR2 YNFKEQ come from the germline V gene. V was clipped by 4 bases and J by 1 base, with 19 bases between them. The CDR3 loop reads CASSPTPRDWENTGELFF. CDR3 in DNA: TGTGCCAGCAGCCCAACACCTAGGGACTGGGAGAACACCGGGGAGCTGTTTTTT.

The chain combines TRBV7-2 with TRBJ1-1; perhaps TRBD1 as D (5 bases). Trimming cost V 5 bases and J 1 base, with 20 bases left between them. The CDR3 length is 17 residues. The germline V gene has CDR1 SGHTA and CDR2 FQGNSA. CDR3 residues: CASSRIPGIGRNTEAFF. In DNA, the CDR3 is TGTGCCAGCAGCCGTATCCCAGGGATAGGTAGGAACACTGAAGCTTTCTTT.

V and J are TRBV7-9 and TRBJ1-5, with D unclear. CDR1 is SEHNR and CDR2 is FQNEAQ in the germline V gene (reference sequence). This CDR3 contains 14 residues. V shed 5 bases and J shed 6 bases, with 14 bases lying between them. The CDR3 bases are TGTGCCAGCAGCCGCGCGGAGAGCGCTCAGCCCCAGCATTTT. Translation: CASSRAESAQPQHF.

V gene TRBV28 combines with J gene TRBJ2-7; 9 nucleotides agree with TRBD2. In germline, CDR1 is MDHEN, CDR2 SYDVKM. This CDR3 contains 13 residues. V shed 3 bases, J shed 7 bases, and the junction held 4 bases outside the gene matches. The DNA of the CDR3 is TGTGCCAGCAGTTTGGGGCGGGAGGGTGAGCAGTACTTC. Translated: CASSLGREGEQYF.

The chain recombines TRBV6-4 with TRBJ2-2, with 8 bases that match TRBD1. CDR1 MRHNA and CDR2 SNTAGT come from the germline V gene. With V trimmed by 6 bases and J by 6 bases, 6 bases remained unmatched. The CDR3 is made up of 14 amino acids. The DNA for the CDR3 is TGTGCCAGCAGCCAGGACAGGGTCGCCGGGGAGCTGTTTTTT. The encoded protein is CASSQDRVAGELFF.

The chain combines TRBV18 with TRBJ2-2; 9 bases are a match to TRBD1. The CDR3 is 15 residues long. Germline CDR1 is KGHSH and CDR2 is LQKENI. V lost 4 bases to trimming and J lost 5 bases; unmatched junction nucleotides: 5. The CDR3 DNA reads as TGTGCCAGCTCACAAACAGGGGGCCGGACCGGGGAGCTGTTTTTT. Translated: CASSQTGGRTGELFF.

This clone appeared a few times. The chain couples TRBV5-4 to TRBJ1-1, with D tentatively TRBD1 (6 bases). Trimming removed 2 bases at V and 1 base at J, with 12 bases between. The CDR3 runs to 15 residues. Per the germline V gene, CDR1 is SGHNT and CDR2 is YYREEE (reference sequence). The CDR3: CASSFQTGQNTEAFF. CDR3 sequence (DNA): TGTGCCAGCAGCTTTCAGACAGGACAGAACACTGAAGCTTTCTTT.

The chain combines TRBV7-2 with TRBJ2-6, with D possibly matching TRBD2 (5 bases). The V and J ends lost 3 bases and 2 bases respectively, with 14 bases between them. CDR1 and CDR2 (germline): SGHTA, FQGNSA. The CDR3 length is 17 residues. CDR3 sequence reads: CASSFGRPGAGANVLTF. The CDR3 nucleotides are TGTGCCAGCAGCTTTGGACGCCCCGGGGCTGGGGCCAACGTCCTGACTTTC. The full variable domain, with the rest looked up from reference TRBV7-2 and TRBJ2-6, is GAGVSQSPSNKVTEKGKDVELRCDPISGHTALYWYRQSLGQGLEFLIYFQGNSAPDKSGLPSDRFSAERTGGSVSTLTIQRTQQEDSAVYLCASSFGRPGAGANVLTFGAGSRLTVL.

This chain uses TRBV25-1 with TRBJ1-2; D ambiguous. Germline CDR1 MGHDK, CDR2 SYGVNS. This CDR3 comprises 12 residues. The V and J ends lost 8 bases and 1 base respectively, with 8 bases between them. The CDR3 here is CASPYFNYGYTF. CDR3 nucleotide sequence: TGTGCCAGCCCTTATTTTAACTATGGCTACACCTTC.

The chain combines TRBV2 with TRBJ1-2; 8 positions match TRBD1. With 8 bases clipped from V and 3 bases from J, the junction kept 2 bases outside the gene matches. The CDR3 has 12 residues. CDR1 is SNHLY, CDR2 FYNNEI, per germline. The CDR3 DNA sequence: TGTGCCAGCGGGGACAGGTACTATGGCTACACCTTC. It codes for CASGDRYYGYTF.

V and J are TRBV7-7 and TRBJ2-1, with TRBD1 identical over 10 bases. The CDR3 spans 14 residues. Germline CDR1 is SSHAT and CDR2 is FNYEAQ (reference sequence). With V trimmed by 3 bases and J by 6 bases, 2 bases remained unmatched. The CDR3 spells CASSLGQGTNEQFF. The CDR3 DNA reads TGTGCCAGCAGCTTGGGACAGGGGACCAATGAGCAGTTCTTC.

This sequence joins TRBV15 and TRBJ1-1; 8 nucleotides match TRBD1. Looked up from germline, CDR1 is LNHNV and CDR2 is YYDKDF (reference sequence). This CDR3 contains 12 residues. V lost 7 bases and J lost 2; bases outside the gene matches: 0. CDR3 DNA: TGTGCCACCACAGGGGGCAACACTGAAGCTTTCTTT. Translated: CATTGGNTEAFF.

This clone was seen a few times. This sequence joins TRBV7-9 and TRBJ1-1, with a weak D call TRBD1 (5 bases). V lost 0 bases and J lost 7, with 9 bases in between. The CDR3 is made up of 13 amino acids. Germline V gene lookup returns CDR1 SEHNR and CDR2 FQNEAQ (reference sequence). The CDR3 coding sequence is TGTGCCAGCAGCTTAGCTGGGGGGATTGAAGCTTTCTTT. It codes for CASSLAGGIEAFF.